The sequence of this T cell receptor beta chain was determined in a study of blood T cell repertoires in COVID-19. Study at large: T cells, B-cell-depleted T cells, or PBMCs provided the cDNA or gDNA that served as material.

Some clones are missing from TCRdb's copy, which holds only in-frame ones; the method was immunoSEQ multiplex PCR. The sample records 200,000 to 300,000 clones, around 89% being singletons. Germline CDR1 MNHEY, CDR2 SVGEGT. V lost 6 bases, J lost 1 base, and 7 bases lay in between. This CDR3 comprises 13 residues. V is TRBV6-2 or TRBV6-3 and J is TRBJ2-4, with D unclear. The sequenced sample was peripheral blood. The sequence was collected from a man in his 60s who had recovered from COVID-19. The CDR3 DNA reads as TGTGCCAGCAGCCTCGAGGCCAAAAACATTCAGTACTTC. This gives the protein CASSLEAKNIQYF.